This TCR beta chain derives from a study of regulatory T cells in long-lasting Graves disease (dated by TCRdb to 2020 to 2022). In the study overall: In the newly diagnosed Graves' disease group, patients had been taking antithyroid drugs for less than 3 months. Persistent Graves' disease patients were compared with newly diagnosed Graves' disease patients by peripheral blood TCR sequencing and RNA sequencing. A total of around 33 samples underwent TCR sequencing, from roughly 13 patients with persistent Graves' disease and roughly 20 patients with newly diagnosed Graves' disease. The study took place in China and was registered as a clinical trial.

CDR1 MNHEY and CDR2 SMNVEV were looked up in the germline V gene (reference sequence). Relative to germline, V is missing 3 bases and J is missing 2 bases, with 1 base of the junction outside any gene match. The CDR3 numbers 14 residues from cysteine through phenylalanine. Only the CDR3 DNA stays, 42 bases, in frame from base 1. Overall results and qualifications from the work: More public clonotypes were shared among persistent patients (2,741) than among newly diagnosed patients (over 900). Persistent Graves' disease patients showed lower TCR Shannon entropy and fewer highly expanded clones than newly diagnosed patients, suggesting clonal expansion. Preferential use of TRBV28, TRBJ1-2 and TRBJ2-5 was observed in persistent disease, whereas TRBV20-1 and TRBJ2-1 were favored in newly diagnosed disease. Peripheral blood alone was examined, since thyroid tissue, which constituted the primary lesion, could not be accessed. Sequencing and analysis were restricted to the TCR beta chain. The authors noted that the small sample size was a limitation that may lower accuracy.

This clonotype was recorded many times. Its antigen is unknown. It has no much larger one-base neighbor in the sample; base qualities were not kept. This specimen's time point label, per the study, means: newly diagnosed GD, antithyroid drugs for less than 3 months. For both TCR sequencing and RNA sequencing, RNA was extracted from PBMCs in TRIzol. Graves' disease was diagnosed according to American Thyroid Association guidelines. Patients for the study were recruited at an endocrinology department in Xi'an, China. Each patient gave approximately 10 milliliters of peripheral blood, collected in an EDTA anticoagulant tube. Ficoll Paque Plus density gradient separation was used to isolate PBMCs, and no further T cell sorting was performed. An Agilent 2100 Bioanalyzer and agarose gel were used to check RNA quality, while a NanoDrop 2000 measured RNA concentration. The library was built by means of multiplex PCR. TCRdb records Illumina HiSeq 4000 as the sequencer. To build TCR beta libraries, CDR3 regions were amplified by Arm-PCR using iRepertoire HTBI primers. PCR products were gel purified before sequencing. As for how the authors treated the data: Gene usage analysis of CDR3 amino acid clonotypes used the 50 to 70 TRBV and fewer than 15 TRBJ segments found across samples. COPE and FqMerger were used to merge filtered high-quality paired reads into contigs. BLAST was used to align contigs to IMGT TRBV, TRBD and TRBJ reference genes, with CDR3 defined following IMGT. Any clonotype with a frequency above 0.1% was classified as a highly expanded clone. Shannon entropy served as the measure of repertoire diversity, while the Gini coefficient captured V-J evenness. A clonotype was considered public if more than one individual shared it. TCRdb cleaned the public reads at Q25 with fastp, built clones with MiXCR and kept in-frame beta chains. Every entry covers one CDR3 protein and lists the most common genes and DNA from its rows. The V and J calls come from TCRdb's annotation, not from the publication. The sample profile shows 320,000 or so distinct CDR3 sequences; under 20% of them were found once. About two fifths of the sample lies in the top ten.

The material was peripheral blood mononuclear cells (PBMCs), obtained at new diagnosis, from a patient treated with antithyroid drugs. The TCR comes from a female donor with Graves disease. The chain was built from TRBV27 and TRBJ1-3; the central 7 bases match TRBD1. The CDR3 reads CASSFTGAGNTIYF. The DNA is as follows: TGTGCCAGCAGTTTCACAGGGGCTGGAAACACCATATATTTT.